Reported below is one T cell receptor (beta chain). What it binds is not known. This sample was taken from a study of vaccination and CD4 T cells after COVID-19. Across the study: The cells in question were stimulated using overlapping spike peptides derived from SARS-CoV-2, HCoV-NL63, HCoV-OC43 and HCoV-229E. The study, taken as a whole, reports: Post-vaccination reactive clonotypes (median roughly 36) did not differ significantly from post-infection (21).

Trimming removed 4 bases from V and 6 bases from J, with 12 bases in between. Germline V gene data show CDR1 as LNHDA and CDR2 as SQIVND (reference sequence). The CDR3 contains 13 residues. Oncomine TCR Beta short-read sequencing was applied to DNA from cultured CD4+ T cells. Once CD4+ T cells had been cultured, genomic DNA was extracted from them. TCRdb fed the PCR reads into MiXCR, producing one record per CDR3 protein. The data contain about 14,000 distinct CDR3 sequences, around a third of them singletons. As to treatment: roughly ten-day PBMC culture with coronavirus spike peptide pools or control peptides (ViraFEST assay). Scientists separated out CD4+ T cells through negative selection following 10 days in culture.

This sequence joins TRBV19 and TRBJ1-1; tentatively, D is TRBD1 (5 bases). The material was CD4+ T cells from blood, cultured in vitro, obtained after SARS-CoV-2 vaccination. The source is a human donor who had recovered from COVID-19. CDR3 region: CASSKRQSSEAFF. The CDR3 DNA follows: TGTGCCAGTAGTAAACGACAGAGCTCTGAAGCTTTCTTT.